This TCR beta chain emerged from a study of brain T cells in children with intractable seizures. Concerning this clone itself: Its antigen is not identified.

The CDR3 is 17 amino acids. V lost 7 bases and J 0 bases, leaving 19 bases between the germline ends. Germline assignment: CDR1 LNHDA and CDR2 SQIVND (reference sequence). Time point in this sample: blood from clinic visit 5 months post-surgery; TSC patient then seizure free. The sequenced cases were selected for having the highest brain T cell transcript signatures. Pre-surgery treatment included at least one anti-epileptic drug. The study's findings and limits: Patients' HCMV serostatus was unknown; virus specificity rests on CDR3 similarity alone.

Here immunoSEQ multiplex PCR was the method, and the copy in TCRdb shows in-frame clones only, minus some. The data show 340,000 or so clones, over 90% seen once. This TCR derives from a boy less than two years old with tuberous sclerosis and intractable seizures. The sequences come from peripheral blood, collected around 5 months after surgery. V usage is TRBV19 and J usage is TRBJ2-4; perhaps D is TRBD1 or TRBD2 (6 bases each). The CDR3, as DNA: TGTGCCAGTAAGGGGGTAGCGGAGCAACTAGCCAAAAACATTCAGTACTTC. Amino acids: CASKGVAEQLAKNIQYF.